These 5 T cell receptor beta chains were sequenced from one sample in a study of molecular identifiers for immune sequencing clone quantification. TCRdb reprocessed the PCR reads via MiXCR and lists one record per CDR3 protein. The repertoire holds 60,000 to 80,000 distinct CDR3 sequences, with approximately 17% as singletons. The sample comprised naive CD8+ T cells from blood, with Jurkat cell RNA spiked in. Subset reported: FACS-sorted CD8+CD4-CCR7+CD45RA+ naive T cells. These receptors came from a human donor in good health. Some libraries in this study had Jurkat cell RNA spiked in.

Comment on this clonotype: A read error may produce the germline difference seen at one junction end. The V and J genes are TRBV7-6 and TRBJ2-3; maybe TRBD2 (7 bases). The germline gives CDR1 SGHVS, CDR2 FNYEAQ. The CDR3 is 17 residues long. Here the CDR3 DNA reads TGTGTCAGCAGCTTTCTCCCCGGGGAGGGGGGAGCAGATACGCGGTATTTT. Translated: CVSSFLPGEGGADTRYF.

This clonotype has more than one count but fewer than ten. This sequence joins TRBV28 and TRBJ2-1, with TRBD2 as a possible D gene (5 bases). Looked up from germline, CDR1 is MDHEN and CDR2 is SYDVKM. Trimming left V 0 bases short and J 12 bases short, with 9 bases between. The CDR3 has 12 residues. This CDR3 is CASSLWRAGQFF. The CDR3 DNA is TGTGCCAGCAGTTTATGGAGGGCGGGGCAGTTCTTC.

This clonotype was counted ten times or more. The chain has TRBV4-3 and TRBJ2-7; weak D call: TRBD1 (5 bases). V was trimmed by 1 base and J by 3 bases, leaving 13 bases between them. The germline V gene encodes CDR1 LGHNA and CDR2 YSLEER. The CDR3 is 15 residues long. The CDR3 region has the DNA TGCGCCAGCAGCCAAGTTGCGGCAGGGATCTACGAGCAGTACTTC. It specifies CASSQVAAGIYEQYF.

On this clonotype: A much larger clone sits a single nucleotide away, making a read error possible. CDR3: CAGSSLESSYNEQFF. In DNA form, the CDR3 reads TGTGCCGGCAGTTCTTTGGAAAGCTCCTACAATGAGCAGTTCTTC. V gene TRBV12-3 or TRBV12-4 combines with J gene TRBJ2-1; D is undetermined. This CDR3 is 15 amino acids long.

This clonotype was observed at least ten times. The chain uses TRBV20-1 and TRBJ2-3; a possible D gene is TRBD2 (6 bases). From germline, CDR1 is DFQATT and CDR2 SNEGSKA (reference sequence). The ends were cut back, 3 bases at V and 0 bases at J, with 16 bases in the middle. This CDR3 contains 16 residues. The CDR3 DNA sequence: TGCAGTGCTAGGATCATAGCGGTTATTAGCACAGATACGCAGTATTTT. This gives the protein CSARIIAVISTDTQYF.